This T cell receptor beta chain was recovered during a study of regulatory T cells in long-lasting Graves disease. Study context: Antithyroid drugs had been taken by newly diagnosed Graves' patients for under 3 months. Study results and caveats: There were preferences for TRBV28, TRBJ1-2 and TRBJ2-5 in persistent disease.

Sequencing libraries for TCR beta were prepared with iRepertoire HTBI primers and Arm-PCR of CDR3 regions. One entry per CDR3 protein, called by TCRdb with MiXCR from the multiplex PCR reads. The sample contains over 200,000 distinct CDR3 sequences, 15% to 20% of which appear only once. Sample time point: newly diagnosed GD, antithyroid drugs for less than 3 months. With RNA extracted from PBMCs as input, the TCR library was made. This clonotype was counted at least ten times. Its antigen is not known. In germline, CDR1 is MNHNS, CDR2 SASEGT. This CDR3 comprises 17 residues. V lost 4 bases and J 5 bases, leaving 23 bases between the germline ends. This sample was shared with a second study, whose subject was T cells in Graves' hyperthyroidism and ophthalmopathy. That source reports: Primed by the HTBI set, a first-round RT-PCR was run on the TCR CDR3.

The chain links TRBV6-1 to TRBJ2-5; tentatively, D is TRBD1 or TRBD2 (7 bases each). The sequence derives from a woman in her twenties or thirties with Graves disease. The source was peripheral blood mononuclear cells (PBMCs), collected at new diagnosis, from a patient treated with antithyroid drugs. CDR3 nucleotide sequence: TGTGCCAGCAGTGCTCGTGTGGGACACCAGGGGGGGGAGACCCAGTACTTC. Its translation: CASSARVGHQGGETQYF.